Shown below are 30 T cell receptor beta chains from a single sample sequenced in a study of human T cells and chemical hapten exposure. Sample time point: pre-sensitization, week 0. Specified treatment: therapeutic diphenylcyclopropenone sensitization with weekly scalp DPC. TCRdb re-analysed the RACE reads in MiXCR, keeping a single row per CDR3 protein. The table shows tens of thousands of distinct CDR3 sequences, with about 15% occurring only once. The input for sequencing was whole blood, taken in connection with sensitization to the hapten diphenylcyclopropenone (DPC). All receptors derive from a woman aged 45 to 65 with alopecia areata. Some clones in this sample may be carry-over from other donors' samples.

CDR3: CASSRGQGVKNIQYF. The CDR3 DNA follows: TGTGCCAGCAGTAGGGGGCAGGGGGTCAAAAACATTCAGTACTTC. V usage is TRBV25-1 and J usage is TRBJ2-4; 7 nucleotides align to TRBD1. Germline trimming cut 5 bases from V and 3 bases from J; bases unmatched to any gene: 7. The CDR3 consists of 15 residues. Germline CDR1 MGHDK, CDR2 SYGVNS.

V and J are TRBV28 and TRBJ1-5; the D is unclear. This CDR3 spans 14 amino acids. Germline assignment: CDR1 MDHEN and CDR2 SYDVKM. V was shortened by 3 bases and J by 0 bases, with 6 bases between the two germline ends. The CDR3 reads CASSFPNSNQPQHF. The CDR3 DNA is TGTGCCAGCAGTTTTCCAAATAGCAATCAGCCCCAGCATTTT.

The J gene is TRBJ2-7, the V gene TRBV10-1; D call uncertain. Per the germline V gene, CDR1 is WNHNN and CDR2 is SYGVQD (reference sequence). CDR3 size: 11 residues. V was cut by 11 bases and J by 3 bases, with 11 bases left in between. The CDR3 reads CALKSGYEQYF. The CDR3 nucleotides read TGCGCCCTTAAGTCGGGCTACGAGCAGTACTTC.

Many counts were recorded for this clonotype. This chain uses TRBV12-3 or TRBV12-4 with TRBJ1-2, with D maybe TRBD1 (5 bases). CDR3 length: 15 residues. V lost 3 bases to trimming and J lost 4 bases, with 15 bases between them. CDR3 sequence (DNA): TGTGCCAGCAGTTTGCCGGGACGGGGACCCTATGGCTACACCTTC. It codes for CASSLPGRGPYGYTF.

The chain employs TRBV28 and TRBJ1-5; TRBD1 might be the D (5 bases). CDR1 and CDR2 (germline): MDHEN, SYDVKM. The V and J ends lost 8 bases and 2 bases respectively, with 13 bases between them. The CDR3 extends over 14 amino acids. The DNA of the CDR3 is TGTGCCAGCGAATTAGGGGCGGGCAATCAGCCCCAGCATTTT. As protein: CASELGAGNQPQHF.

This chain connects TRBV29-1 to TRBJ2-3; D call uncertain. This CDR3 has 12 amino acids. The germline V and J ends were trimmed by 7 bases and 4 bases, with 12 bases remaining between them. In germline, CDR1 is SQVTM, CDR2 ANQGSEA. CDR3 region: CSANTSPDTQYF. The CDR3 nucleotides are TGCAGCGCCAATACATCCCCAGATACGCAGTATTTT.

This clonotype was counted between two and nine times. CDR3 in DNA: TGTGCCAGCTCACCTGCCGTCTCCGATCAGCCCCAGCATTTT. Translated: CASSPAVSDQPQHF. This sequence joins TRBV18 and TRBJ1-5; D is ambiguous. Trimming shortened V by 3 bases and J by 5 bases, and 11 bases separated the two germline ends. CDR1 is KGHSH and CDR2 is LQKENI in the germline V gene. This CDR3 has 14 amino acids.

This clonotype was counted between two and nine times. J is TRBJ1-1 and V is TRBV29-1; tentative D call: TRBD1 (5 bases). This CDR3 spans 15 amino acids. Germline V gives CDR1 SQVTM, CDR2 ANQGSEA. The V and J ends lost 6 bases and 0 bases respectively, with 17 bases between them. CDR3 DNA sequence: TGCAGCGTGGGCCCGGCGGGACTCATGAACACTGAAGCTTTCTTT. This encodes CSVGPAGLMNTEAFF.

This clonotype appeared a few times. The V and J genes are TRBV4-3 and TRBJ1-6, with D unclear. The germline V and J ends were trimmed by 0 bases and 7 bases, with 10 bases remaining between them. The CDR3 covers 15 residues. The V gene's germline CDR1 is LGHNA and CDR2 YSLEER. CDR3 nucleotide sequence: TGCGCCAGCAGCCAAGATCAACAAAGAAATTCACCCCTCCACTTT. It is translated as CASSQDQQRNSPLHF.

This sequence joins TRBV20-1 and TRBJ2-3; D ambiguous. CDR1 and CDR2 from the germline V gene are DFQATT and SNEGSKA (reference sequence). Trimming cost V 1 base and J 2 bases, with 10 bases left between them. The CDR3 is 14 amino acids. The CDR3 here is CSARGAANTDTQYF. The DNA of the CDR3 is TGCAGTGCTAGAGGGGCAGCAAACACAGATACGCAGTATTTT.

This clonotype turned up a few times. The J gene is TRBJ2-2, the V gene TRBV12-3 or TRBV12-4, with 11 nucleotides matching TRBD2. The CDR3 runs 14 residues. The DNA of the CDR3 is TGTGCTTGCGGGACTAGCGGACGCACCGGGGAGCTGTTTTTT. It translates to CACGTSGRTGELFF.

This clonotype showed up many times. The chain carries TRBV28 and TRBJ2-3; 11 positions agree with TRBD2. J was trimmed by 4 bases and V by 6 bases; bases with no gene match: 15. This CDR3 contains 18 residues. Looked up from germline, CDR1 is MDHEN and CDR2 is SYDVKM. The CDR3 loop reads CASRERVAGGPWADTQYF. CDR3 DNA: TGTGCCAGCAGAGAAAGGGTAGCGGGAGGGCCTTGGGCAGATACGCAGTATTTT.

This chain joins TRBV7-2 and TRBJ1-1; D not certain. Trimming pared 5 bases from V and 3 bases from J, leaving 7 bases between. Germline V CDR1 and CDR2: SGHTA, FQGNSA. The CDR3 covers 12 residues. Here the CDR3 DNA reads TGTGCCAGCAGCCTCATACACACTGAAGCTTTCTTT. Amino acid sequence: CASSLIHTEAFF.

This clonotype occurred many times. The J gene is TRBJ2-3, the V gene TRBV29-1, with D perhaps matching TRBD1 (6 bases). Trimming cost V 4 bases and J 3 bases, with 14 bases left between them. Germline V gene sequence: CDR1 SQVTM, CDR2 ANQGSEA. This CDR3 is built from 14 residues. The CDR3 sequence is CSVVPGALTDTQYF. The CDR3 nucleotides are TGCAGCGTTGTTCCAGGGGCTCTAACAGATACGCAGTATTTT.

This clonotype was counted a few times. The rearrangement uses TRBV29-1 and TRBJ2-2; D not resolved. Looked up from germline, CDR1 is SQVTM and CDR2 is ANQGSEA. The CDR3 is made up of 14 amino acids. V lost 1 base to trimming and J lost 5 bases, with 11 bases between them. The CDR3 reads CSVEGGARTGELFF. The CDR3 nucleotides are TGCAGCGTTGAAGGCGGAGCGCGGACCGGGGAGCTGTTTTTT.

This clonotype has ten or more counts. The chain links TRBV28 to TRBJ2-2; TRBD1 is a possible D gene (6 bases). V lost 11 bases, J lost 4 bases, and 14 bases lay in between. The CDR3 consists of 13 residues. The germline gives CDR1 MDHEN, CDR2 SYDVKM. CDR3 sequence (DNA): TGTGCCTCCAGGGGTGGCTTCACCGGGGAGCTGTTTTTT. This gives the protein CASRGGFTGELFF.

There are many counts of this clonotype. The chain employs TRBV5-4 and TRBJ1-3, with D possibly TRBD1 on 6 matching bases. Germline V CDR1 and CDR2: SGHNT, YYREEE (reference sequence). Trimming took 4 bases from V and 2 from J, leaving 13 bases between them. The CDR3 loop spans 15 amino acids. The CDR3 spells CASSMDSFTGNTIYF. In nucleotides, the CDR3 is TGTGCCAGCAGCATGGACAGCTTCACTGGAAACACCATATATTTT.

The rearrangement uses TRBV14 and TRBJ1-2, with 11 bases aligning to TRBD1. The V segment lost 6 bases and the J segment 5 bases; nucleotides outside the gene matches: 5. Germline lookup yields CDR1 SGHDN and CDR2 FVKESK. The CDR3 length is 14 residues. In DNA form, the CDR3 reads TGTGCCAGCAGTCGGACAGGGGGCGTGTATGGCTACACCTTC. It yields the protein CASSRTGGVYGYTF.

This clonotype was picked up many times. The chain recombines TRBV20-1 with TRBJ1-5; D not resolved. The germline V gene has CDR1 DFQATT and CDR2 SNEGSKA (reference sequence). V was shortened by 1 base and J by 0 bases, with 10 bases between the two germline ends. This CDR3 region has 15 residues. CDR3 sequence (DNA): TGCAGTGCTAGAGCCAGCATGGCTAGCAATCAGCCCCAGCATTTT. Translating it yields CSARASMASNQPQHF.

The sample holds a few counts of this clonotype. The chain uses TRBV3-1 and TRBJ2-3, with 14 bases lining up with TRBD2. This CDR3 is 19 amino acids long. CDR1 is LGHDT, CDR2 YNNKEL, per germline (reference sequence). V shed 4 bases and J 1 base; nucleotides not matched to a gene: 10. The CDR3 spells CASSPPGTSGSWGTDTQYF. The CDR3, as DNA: TGTGCCAGCAGCCCCCCCGGGACTAGCGGGAGTTGGGGCACAGATACGCAGTATTTT.

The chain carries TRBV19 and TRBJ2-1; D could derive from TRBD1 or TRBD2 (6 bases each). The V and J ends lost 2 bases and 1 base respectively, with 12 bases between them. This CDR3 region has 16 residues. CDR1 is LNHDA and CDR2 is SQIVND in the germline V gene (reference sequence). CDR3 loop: CASSILRRGSYNEQFF. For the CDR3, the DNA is TGTGCCAGTAGTATACTTCGGAGGGGGTCCTACAATGAGCAGTTCTTC.

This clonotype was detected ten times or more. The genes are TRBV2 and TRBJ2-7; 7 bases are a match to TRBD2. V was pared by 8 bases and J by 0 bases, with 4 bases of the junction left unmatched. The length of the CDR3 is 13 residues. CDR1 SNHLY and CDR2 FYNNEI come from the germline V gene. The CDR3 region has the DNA TGTGCCAGCCGGGGGGACGTCTCCTACGAGCAGTACTTC. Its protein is CASRGDVSYEQYF.

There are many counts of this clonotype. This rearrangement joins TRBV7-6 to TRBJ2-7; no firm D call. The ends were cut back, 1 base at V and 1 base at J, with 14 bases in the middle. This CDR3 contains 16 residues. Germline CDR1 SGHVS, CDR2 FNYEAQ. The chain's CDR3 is CASSLGSPNLSYEQYF. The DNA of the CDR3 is TGTGCCAGCAGCTTAGGCAGCCCGAACTTATCCTACGAGCAGTACTTC.

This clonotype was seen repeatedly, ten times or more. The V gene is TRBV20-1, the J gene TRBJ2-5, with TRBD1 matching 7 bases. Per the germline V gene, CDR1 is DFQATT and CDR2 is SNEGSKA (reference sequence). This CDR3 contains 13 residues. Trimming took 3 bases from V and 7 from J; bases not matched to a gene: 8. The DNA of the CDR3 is TGCAGTGCTAGGAGAGGGGGCGATGTGACCCAGTACTTC. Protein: CSARRGGDVTQYF.

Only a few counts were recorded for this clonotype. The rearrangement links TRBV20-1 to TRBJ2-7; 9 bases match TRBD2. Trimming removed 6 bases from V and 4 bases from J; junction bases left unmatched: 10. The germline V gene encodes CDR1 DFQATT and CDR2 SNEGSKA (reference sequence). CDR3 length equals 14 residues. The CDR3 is CSAKGLAGRYEQYF. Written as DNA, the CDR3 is TGCAGTGCGAAAGGTCTAGCGGGAAGGTACGAGCAGTACTTC.

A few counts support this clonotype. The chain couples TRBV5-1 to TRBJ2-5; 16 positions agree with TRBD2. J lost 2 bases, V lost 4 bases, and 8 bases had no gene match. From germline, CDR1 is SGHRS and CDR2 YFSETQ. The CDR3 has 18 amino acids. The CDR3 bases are TGCGCCAGCAGCCCGATGGGACTAGCGGGAGGGCGACAAGAGACCCAGTACTTC. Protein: CASSPMGLAGGRQETQYF.

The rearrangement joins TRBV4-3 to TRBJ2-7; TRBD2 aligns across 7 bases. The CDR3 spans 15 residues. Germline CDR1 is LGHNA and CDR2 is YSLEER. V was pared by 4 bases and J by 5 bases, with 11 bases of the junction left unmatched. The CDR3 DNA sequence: TGCGCCAGCAGCCCCGTCGGCGGGAGTCACGACGAGCAGTACTTC. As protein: CASSPVGGSHDEQYF.

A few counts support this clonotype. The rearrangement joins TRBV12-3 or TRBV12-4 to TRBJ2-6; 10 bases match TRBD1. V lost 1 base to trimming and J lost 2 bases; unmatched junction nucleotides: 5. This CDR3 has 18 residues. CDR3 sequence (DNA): TGTGCCAGCAGTTTAGTAGGACAGGGGGGCACTGGGGCCAACGTCCTGACTTTC. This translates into CASSLVGQGGTGANVLTF.

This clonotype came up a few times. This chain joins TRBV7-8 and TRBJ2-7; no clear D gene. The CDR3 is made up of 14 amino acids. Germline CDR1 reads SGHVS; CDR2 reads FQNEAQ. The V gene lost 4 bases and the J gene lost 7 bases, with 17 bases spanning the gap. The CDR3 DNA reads TGTGCCAGCAGCTGGAACCGACCGGCGCGGGAGCAGTACTTC. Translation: CASSWNRPAREQYF.

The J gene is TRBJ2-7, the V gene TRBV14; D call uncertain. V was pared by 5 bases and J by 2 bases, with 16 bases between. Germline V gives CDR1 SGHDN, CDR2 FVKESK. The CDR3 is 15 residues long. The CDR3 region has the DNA TGTGCCAGCAGCACAAAGTCCCAGGCCCCCTACGAGCAGTACTTC. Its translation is CASSTKSQAPYEQYF.